This T cell receptor beta chain was documented in a study of early T cells in non-severe SARS-CoV-2 infection (dated by TCRdb to the early 2020s). For context, the study as a whole: Because TCR sequencing relied on bulk RNA taken from unsorted whole blood, pairing of alpha and beta chains was not possible. The paper's findings and limits, for the study overall: VDJdb matching was skewed toward anti-spike CD8 responses, so virus-specific expansions were likely underestimated and private and CD4 specificities were missed.

Regarding this clonotype: The clone's antigen remains unknown. Base qualities are missing; no much larger clone stands one base away.

Libraries were prepared through 5' RACE. Sequencing was performed on a NextSeq 500. The TCR library protocol attached unique molecular identifiers to individual cDNA molecules to correct for sequencing error and PCR bias. Sequencing covered both TCR alpha and beta chains, and within each sample the abundances of alpha and beta sequences were tightly co-correlated. Turning to the authors' computational methods: Decombinator V4 was used to annotate the V gene, J gene and CDR3 of the TCR sequences. Expanded TCRs were defined as changing significantly between any two time points under a Poisson model with p below 0.0001. TCR abundances were normalised to the total number of TCRs sequenced per sample and expressed as counts per million. MAIT TCRs were defined by TRAV1-2 paired with TRAJ12, TRAJ20 or TRAJ33, and iNKT TCRs by TRAV10 paired with TRAJ18. VDJdb, accessed on 1 November 2021, was searched for TCRs annotated for CMV, EBV and SARS-CoV-2, and TCRs annotated for more than one antigen were excluded. TCRdb reprocessed the public reads (quality trimming at Q25 with fastp, clone calling with MiXCR) and kept in-frame beta chains. Each entry merges the rows of one CDR3 protein and shows their most common DNA and genes. TCRdb, not the original authors, processed these V and J calls. This sample gives tens of thousands of distinct CDR3 sequences in total; approximately 10% of them show up just once. Together, the top ten hold about 6.4% of the sample.

The CDR3, from cysteine to phenylalanine, totals 14 residues. The CDR3 DNA has 42 bases and is translated from base 1. V loses 7 bases at its end and J loses 6 bases; junction bases beyond the gene matches: 7. A case-control design nested within a healthcare worker cohort in London, UK, was used, with weekly nasopharyngeal swab PCR tests and blood sampling performed. Healthcare workers were recruited during the week of the UK lockdown, between 23 and 31 March 2020, and followed weekly for up to roughly 16 weeks. This clonotype originated in an adult who was a healthcare worker with PCR-confirmed SARS-CoV-2 infection or an uninfected control (not recorded which). The chain uses TRBV12-3 or TRBV12-4 and TRBJ2-4; the central 9 bases match TRBD1. Sequencing was carried out using whole blood. Here the CDR3 is given as CASTEGQGPNIQYF. The nucleotide sequence reads as follows: TGTGCCAGCACTGAGGGACAGGGCCCAAACATTCAGTACTTC.